One sample yielded the 14 T cell receptor beta chains listed below, sequenced in a study of identical twins. TCRdb re-derived calls from the 5' RACE reads in MiXCR, one entry per CDR3 protein. The sample records some 710,000 distinct CDR3 sequences, around 5.7% being singletons. Input material: naive T cells sorted from blood. The receptor source for this set is a man between 18 and 29 years old in good health.

This clonotype was detected ten times or more. V and J are TRBV18 and TRBJ1-5; D gene unclear. This CDR3 has 15 amino acids. Germline V CDR1 and CDR2: KGHSH, LQKENI. Trimming stripped 3 bases from V and 0 bases from J, with 9 bases between. The DNA for the CDR3 is TGTGCCAGCTCACCGGATCCCGCTAGCAATCAGCCCCAGCATTTT. Translation gives CASSPDPASNQPQHF.

The gene calls are TRBV9 and TRBJ2-1; D is possibly TRBD2 (6 bases). CDR3 length: 15 residues. V dropped 2 bases and J dropped 4 bases, with 13 bases sitting between them. The germline gives CDR1 SGDLS, CDR2 YYNGEE. The CDR3 DNA reads as TGTGCCAGCAGCGTTCAAACGGGAGTTTACAATGAGCAGTTCTTC. This gives the protein CASSVQTGVYNEQFF.

This clonotype was recorded a few times. The V gene is TRBV10-3, the J gene TRBJ1-4; possibly TRBD1 for D (5 bases). CDR1 and CDR2 from the germline V gene are ENHRY and SYGVKD. Deletions cut 9 bases from V and 8 bases from J, with 13 bases between. The CDR3 has 12 amino acids. The CDR3 spells CAISGAREKLFF. The DNA for the CDR3 is TGTGCCATAAGCGGGGCGAGAGAAAAACTGTTTTTT.

The J gene is TRBJ1-1, the V gene TRBV5-1, with a tentative D call TRBD1 (6 bases). The germline V gene has CDR1 SGHRS and CDR2 YFSETQ. This CDR3 is built from 15 residues. Trimming removed 0 bases at V and 4 bases at J, with 13 bases between. CDR3 in amino acids: CASSLGATGTTEAFF. CDR3 nucleotides: TGCGCCAGCAGCTTGGGAGCTACAGGGACCACTGAAGCTTTCTTT.

This clonotype was seen at least ten times. This chain connects TRBV28 to TRBJ2-7; TRBD2 is a possible D gene (6 bases). Germline V lookup: CDR1 MDHEN, CDR2 SYDVKM. V gave up 7 bases and J gave up 6 bases, with 13 bases separating them. The CDR3 length is 12 residues. This CDR3 reads CASNQRGSEQYV. The CDR3 DNA reads TGTGCCAGCAACCAACGGGGGTCCGAGCAGTACGTC.

This clonotype was observed many times. This chain connects TRBV6-5 to TRBJ2-1; TRBD2 is a possible D gene (5 bases). V was shortened by 0 bases and J by 0 bases, with 18 bases between the two germline ends. The CDR3 totals 19 residues. The germline V gene has CDR1 MNHEY and CDR2 SVGAGI. CDR3 loop: CASSYSFVDSPSSYNEQFF. DNA for the CDR3: TGTGCCAGCAGTTACTCGTTCGTGGACTCGCCGAGCTCCTACAATGAGCAGTTCTTC.

In its sample, this clonotype was seen a few times. CDR3 in amino acids: CASSLPQGGTYEQYF. CDR3 nucleotide sequence: TGTGCCAGCAGCTTACCTCAAGGGGGGACCTACGAGCAGTACTTC. This sequence joins TRBV7-6 and TRBJ2-7; D may match TRBD1 or TRBD2 (6 bases each). Trimming removed 2 bases from V and 2 bases from J, with 13 bases in between. The CDR3 extends over 15 amino acids. Germline loops: CDR1 SGHVS, CDR2 FNYEAQ.

The chain couples TRBV3-1 to TRBJ2-1; D is possibly TRBD2 (6 bases). Germline CDR1 reads LGHDT; CDR2 reads YNNKEL (reference sequence). The CDR3 is made up of 14 amino acids. V was pared by 0 bases and J by 12 bases, with 15 bases between. The CDR3 spells CASSQDTPGVLQFF. The CDR3 DNA reads as TGTGCCAGCAGCCAAGATACCCCGGGGGTGTTGCAGTTCTTC.

This clonotype appeared many times. The chain employs TRBV12-3 or TRBV12-4 and TRBJ2-1; 11 nucleotides line up with TRBD2. Trimming took 5 bases from V and 5 from J; bases not matched to a gene: 5. The CDR3 is made up of 15 amino acids. The CDR3 reads CASSPGLAANNEQFF. For the CDR3, the DNA is TGTGCCAGCAGTCCGGGACTAGCGGCGAACAATGAGCAGTTCTTC.

CDR3 DNA: TGTGCCAGCAGCGCCTTCCCCCCGACAGGGGCTGACACCGGGGAGCTGTTTTTT. Residues: CASSAFPPTGADTGELFF. The chain links TRBV9 to TRBJ2-2, with 8 bases matching TRBD1. Germline lookup yields CDR1 SGDLS and CDR2 YYNGEE. V shed 3 bases, J shed 3 bases, and the junction held 13 bases outside the gene matches. The CDR3 spans 18 residues.

This clonotype was recorded a few times. V is TRBV7-3 and J is TRBJ2-1; 7 nucleotides match TRBD2. The CDR3 contains 16 residues. Germline V gene lookup returns CDR1 SGHTA and CDR2 FQGTGA. J gave up 5 bases and V 1 base, and 8 bases lay outside the gene matches. In DNA form, the CDR3 reads TGTGCCAGCAGCTTAATTCGGCGGGAGCGGGACAATGAGCAGTTCTTC. Residues: CASSLIRRERDNEQFF.

This clonotype was detected ten times or more. In nucleotides, the CDR3 is TGTGCCGTAGTCGACCTCGGGTTACAAGAGACCCAGTACTTC. It codes for CAVVDLGLQETQYF. V gene TRBV7-9 combines with J gene TRBJ2-5; D unclear. V lost 11 bases and J lost 2, with 18 bases in between. The germline V gene has CDR1 SEHNR and CDR2 FQNEAQ (reference sequence). This CDR3 comprises 14 residues.

This clonotype was counted a few times. CDR3 bases: TGTGCCACCAGTGATCTAGCGGACCAAGAGACCCAGTACTTC. This translates into CATSDLADQETQYF. V and J are TRBV24-1 and TRBJ2-5; 7 bases are shared with TRBD2. The CDR3 runs to 14 residues. Trimming took 3 bases from V and 0 from J; bases not matched to a gene: 0. CDR1 and CDR2 from the germline V gene are KGHDR and SFDVKD.

This clonotype was picked up many times. The chain combines TRBV12-3 or TRBV12-4 with TRBJ2-2; TRBD2 agrees at 8 bases. Trimming removed 5 bases from V and 8 bases from J; junction bases left unmatched: 7. CDR3 length: 14 residues. The CDR3 nucleotides read TGTGCCAGCAGTGGGACCGTAGCGGGAGGGGAGCTGTTTTTT. It translates to CASSGTVAGGELFF.